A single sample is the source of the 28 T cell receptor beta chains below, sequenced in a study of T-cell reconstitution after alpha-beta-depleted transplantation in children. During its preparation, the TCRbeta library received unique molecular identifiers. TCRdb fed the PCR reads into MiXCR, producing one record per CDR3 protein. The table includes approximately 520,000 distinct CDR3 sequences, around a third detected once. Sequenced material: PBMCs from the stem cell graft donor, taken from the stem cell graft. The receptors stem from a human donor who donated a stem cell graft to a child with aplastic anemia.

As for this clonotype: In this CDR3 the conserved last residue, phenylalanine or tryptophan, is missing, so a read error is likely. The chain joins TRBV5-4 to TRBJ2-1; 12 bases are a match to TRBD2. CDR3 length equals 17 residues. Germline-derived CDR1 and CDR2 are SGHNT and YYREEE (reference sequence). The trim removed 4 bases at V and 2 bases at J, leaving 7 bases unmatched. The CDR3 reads CASSVGGLAGPYNEQFI. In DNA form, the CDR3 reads TGTGCCAGCAGCGTCGGGGGACTAGCGGGCCCCTACAATGAGCAGTTCATC.

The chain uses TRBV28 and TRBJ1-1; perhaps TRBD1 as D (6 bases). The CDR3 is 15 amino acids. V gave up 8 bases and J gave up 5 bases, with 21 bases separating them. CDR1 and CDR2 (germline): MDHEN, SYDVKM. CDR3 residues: CASERRGGRETEAFF. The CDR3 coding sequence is TGTGCCAGCGAGCGTCGGGGGGGGCGTGAGACTGAAGCTTTCTTT.

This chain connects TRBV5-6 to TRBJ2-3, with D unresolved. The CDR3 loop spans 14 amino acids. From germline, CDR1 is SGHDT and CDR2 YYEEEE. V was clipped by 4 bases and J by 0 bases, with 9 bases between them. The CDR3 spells CASSHATSTDTQYF. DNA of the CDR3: TGTGCCAGCAGCCACGCGACTAGCACAGATACGCAGTATTTT. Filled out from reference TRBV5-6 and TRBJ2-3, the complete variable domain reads DAGVTQSPTHLIKTRGQQVTLRCSPKSGHDTVSWYQQALGQGPQFIFQYYEEEERQRGNFPDRFSGHQFPNYSSELNVNALLLGDSALYLCASSHATSTDTQYFGPGTRLTVL.

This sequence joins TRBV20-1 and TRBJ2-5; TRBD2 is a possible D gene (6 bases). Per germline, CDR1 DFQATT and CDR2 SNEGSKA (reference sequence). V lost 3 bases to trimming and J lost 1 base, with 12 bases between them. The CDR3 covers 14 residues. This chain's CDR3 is CSASPRGTQETQYF. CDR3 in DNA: TGCAGTGCTAGTCCTCGCGGGACCCAAGAGACCCAGTACTTC.

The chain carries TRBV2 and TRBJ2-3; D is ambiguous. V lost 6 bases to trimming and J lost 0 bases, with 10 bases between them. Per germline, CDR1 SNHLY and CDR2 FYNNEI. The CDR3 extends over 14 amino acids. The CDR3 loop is CASRSRTSTDTQYF. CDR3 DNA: TGTGCCAGCAGGAGTAGGACCAGCACAGATACGCAGTATTTT.

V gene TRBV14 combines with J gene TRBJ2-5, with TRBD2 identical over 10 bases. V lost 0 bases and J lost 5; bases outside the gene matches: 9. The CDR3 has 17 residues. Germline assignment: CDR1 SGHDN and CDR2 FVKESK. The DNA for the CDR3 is TGTGCCAGCAGCCAAGATATACTAGCGGGGCCCTGGGAGACCCAGTACTTC. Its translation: CASSQDILAGPWETQYF.

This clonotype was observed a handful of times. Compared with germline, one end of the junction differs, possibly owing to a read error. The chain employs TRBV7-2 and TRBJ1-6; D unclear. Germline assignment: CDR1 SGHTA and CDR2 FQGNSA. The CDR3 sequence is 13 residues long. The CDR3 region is CASSVAGGSPLHF. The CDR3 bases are TGTGCCAGCAGCGTAGCGGGTGGTTCACCCCTCCACTTT.

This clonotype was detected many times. Here the CDR3 DNA reads TGCGCCAGCAGCGGGAGTAGCGCATTTAACAATGAGCAGTTCTTC. Its protein is CASSGSSAFNNEQFF. The chain links TRBV5-1 to TRBJ2-1; D perhaps matches TRBD2 (5 bases). The CDR3 is 15 residues long. Trimming took 4 bases from V and 5 from J, leaving 16 bases between them. In germline, CDR1 is SGHRS, CDR2 YFSETQ.

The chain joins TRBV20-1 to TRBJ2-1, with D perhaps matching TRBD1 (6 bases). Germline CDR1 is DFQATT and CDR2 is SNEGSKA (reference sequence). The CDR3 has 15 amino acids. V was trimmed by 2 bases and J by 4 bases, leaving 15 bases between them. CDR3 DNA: TGCAGTGCTAGACCCCTTATGGACAGTTACAATGAGCAGTTCTTC. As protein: CSARPLMDSYNEQFF.

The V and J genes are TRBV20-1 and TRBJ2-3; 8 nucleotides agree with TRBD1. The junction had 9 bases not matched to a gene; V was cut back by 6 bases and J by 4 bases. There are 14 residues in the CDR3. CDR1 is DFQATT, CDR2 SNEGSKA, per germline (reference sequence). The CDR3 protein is CSAPTDRVADTQYF. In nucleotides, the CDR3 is TGCAGTGCCCCCACGGACAGGGTCGCAGATACGCAGTATTTT.

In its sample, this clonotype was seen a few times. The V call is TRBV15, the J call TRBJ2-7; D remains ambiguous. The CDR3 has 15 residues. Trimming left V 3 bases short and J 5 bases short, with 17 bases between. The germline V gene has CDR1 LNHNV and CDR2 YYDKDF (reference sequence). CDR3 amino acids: CATSSVQVGPDEQYV. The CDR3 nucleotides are TGTGCCACCAGCAGCGTCCAGGTCGGGCCGGACGAGCAGTACGTC.

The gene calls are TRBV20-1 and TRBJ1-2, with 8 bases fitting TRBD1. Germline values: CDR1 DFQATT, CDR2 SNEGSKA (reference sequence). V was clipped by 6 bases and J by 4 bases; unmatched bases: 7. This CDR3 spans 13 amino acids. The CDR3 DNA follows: TGCAGTGCCCTGGAAGGACAGGGCTATGGCTACACCTTC. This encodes CSALEGQGYGYTF.

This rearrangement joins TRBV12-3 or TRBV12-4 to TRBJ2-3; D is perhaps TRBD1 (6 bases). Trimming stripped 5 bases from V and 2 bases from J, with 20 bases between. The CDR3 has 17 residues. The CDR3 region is CASSIPGQFLLTDTQYF. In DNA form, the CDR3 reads TGTGCCAGCAGTATACCGGGACAATTCCTGCTCACAGATACGCAGTATTTT.

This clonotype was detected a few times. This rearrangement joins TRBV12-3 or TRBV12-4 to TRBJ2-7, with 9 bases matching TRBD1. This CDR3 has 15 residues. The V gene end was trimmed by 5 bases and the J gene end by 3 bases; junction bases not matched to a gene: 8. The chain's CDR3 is CASSLGTGRHYEQYV. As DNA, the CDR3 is TGTGCCAGCAGTCTCGGGACAGGGAGACACTACGAGCAGTACGTC.

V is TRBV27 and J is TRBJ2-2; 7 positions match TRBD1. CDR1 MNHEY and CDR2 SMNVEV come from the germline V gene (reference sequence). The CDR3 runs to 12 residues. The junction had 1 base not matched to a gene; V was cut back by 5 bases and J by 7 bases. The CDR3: CASSTGDGELFF. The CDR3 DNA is TGTGCCAGCAGTACAGGGGACGGGGAGCTGTTTTTT.

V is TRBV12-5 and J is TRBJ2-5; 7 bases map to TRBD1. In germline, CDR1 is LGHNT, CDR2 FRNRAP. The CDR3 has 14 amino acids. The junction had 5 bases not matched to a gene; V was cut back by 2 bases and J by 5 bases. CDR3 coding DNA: TGTGCTAGTGGTTTGAGGACAGGTGCTGAGACCCAGTACTTC. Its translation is CASGLRTGAETQYF.

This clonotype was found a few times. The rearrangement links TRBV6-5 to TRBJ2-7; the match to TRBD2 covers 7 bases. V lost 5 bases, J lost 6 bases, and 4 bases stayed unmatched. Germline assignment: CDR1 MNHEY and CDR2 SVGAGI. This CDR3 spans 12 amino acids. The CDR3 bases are TGTGCCAGCAGTACGGGAGGAGGCGAGCAGTACGTC. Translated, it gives CASSTGGGEQYV.

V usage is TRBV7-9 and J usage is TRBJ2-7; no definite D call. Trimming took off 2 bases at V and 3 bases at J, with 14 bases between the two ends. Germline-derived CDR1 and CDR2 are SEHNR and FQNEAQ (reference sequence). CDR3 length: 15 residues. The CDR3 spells CASSLTHRDGYEQYF. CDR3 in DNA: TGTGCCAGCAGCTTAACACACCGCGACGGCTACGAGCAGTACTTC.

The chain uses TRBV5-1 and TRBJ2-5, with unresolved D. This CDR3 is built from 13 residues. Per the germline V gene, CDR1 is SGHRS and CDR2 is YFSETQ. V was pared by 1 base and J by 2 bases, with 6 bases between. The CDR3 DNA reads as TGCGCCAGCAGCTTGTGGATACAAGAGACCCAGTACTTC. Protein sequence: CASSLWIQETQYF.

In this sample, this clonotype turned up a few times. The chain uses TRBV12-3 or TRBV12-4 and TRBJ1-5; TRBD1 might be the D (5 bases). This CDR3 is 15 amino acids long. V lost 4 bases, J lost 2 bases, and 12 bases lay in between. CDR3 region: CASSSGLLGNQPQHF. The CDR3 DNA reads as TGTGCCAGCAGTTCGGGACTCCTGGGCAATCAGCCCCAGCATTTT.

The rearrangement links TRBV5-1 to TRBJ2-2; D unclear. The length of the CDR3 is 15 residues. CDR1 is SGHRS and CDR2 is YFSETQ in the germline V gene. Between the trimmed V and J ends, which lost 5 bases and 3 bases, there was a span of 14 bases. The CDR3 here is CASSTEDGYTGELFF. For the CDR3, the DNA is TGCGCCAGCAGTACTGAGGACGGATACACCGGGGAGCTGTTTTTT. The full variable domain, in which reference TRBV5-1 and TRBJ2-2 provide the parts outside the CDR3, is KAGVTQTPRYLIKTRGQQVTLSCSPISGHRSVSWYQQTPGQGLQFLFEYFSETQRNKGNFPGRFSGRQFSNSRSEMNVSTLELGDSALYLCASSTEDGYTGELFFGEGSRLTVL.

For the CDR3, the DNA is TGTGCCAGCTCACCTCCGGGACAGGGTTTGACCTACGAGCAGTACTTC. Translation: CASSPPGQGLTYEQYF. V usage is TRBV18 and J usage is TRBJ2-7, with TRBD1 identical over 9 bases. Germline V gene sequence: CDR1 KGHSH, CDR2 LQKENI. The CDR3 is made up of 16 amino acids. With 3 bases clipped from V and 2 bases from J, the junction kept 8 bases outside the gene matches.

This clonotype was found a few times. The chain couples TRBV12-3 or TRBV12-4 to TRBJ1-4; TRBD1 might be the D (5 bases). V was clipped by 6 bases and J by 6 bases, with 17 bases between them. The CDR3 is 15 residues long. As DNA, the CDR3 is TGTGCCAGCAGCCCCGGGACCGAGAGTTATGAAAAACTGTTTTTT. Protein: CASSPGTESYEKLFF.

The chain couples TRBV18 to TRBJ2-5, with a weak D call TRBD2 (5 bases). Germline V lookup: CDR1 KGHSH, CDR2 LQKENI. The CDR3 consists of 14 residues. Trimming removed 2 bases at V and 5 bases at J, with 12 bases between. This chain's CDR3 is CASSPFGERETQYF. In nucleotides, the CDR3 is TGTGCCAGCTCACCATTCGGGGAACGGGAGACCCAGTACTTC. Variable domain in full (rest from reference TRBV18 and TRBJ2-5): NAGVMQNPRHLVRRRGQEARLRCSPMKGHSHVYWYRQLPEEGLKFMVYLQKENIIDESGMPKERFSAEFPKEGPSILRIQQVVRGDSAAYFCASSPFGERETQYFGPGTRLLVL.

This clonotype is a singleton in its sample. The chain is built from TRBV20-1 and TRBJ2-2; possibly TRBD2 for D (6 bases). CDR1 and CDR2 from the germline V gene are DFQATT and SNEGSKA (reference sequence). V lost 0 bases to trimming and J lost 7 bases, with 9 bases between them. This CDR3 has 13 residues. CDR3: CSARDLADGELFF. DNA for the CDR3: TGCAGTGCTAGAGATTTAGCGGACGGGGAGCTGTTTTTT.

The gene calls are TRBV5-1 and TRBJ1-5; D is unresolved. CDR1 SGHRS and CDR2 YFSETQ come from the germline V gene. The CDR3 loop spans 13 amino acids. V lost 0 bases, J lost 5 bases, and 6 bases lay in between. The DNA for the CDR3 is TGCGCCAGCAGCTTGGGATCCGATCAGCCCCAGCATTTT. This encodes CASSLGSDQPQHF.

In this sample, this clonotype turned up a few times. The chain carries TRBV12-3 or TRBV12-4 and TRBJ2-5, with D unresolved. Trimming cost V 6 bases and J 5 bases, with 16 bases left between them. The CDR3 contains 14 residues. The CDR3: CASSLLHPGETQYF. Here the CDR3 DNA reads TGTGCCAGCAGCCTACTACACCCCGGGGAGACCCAGTACTTC.

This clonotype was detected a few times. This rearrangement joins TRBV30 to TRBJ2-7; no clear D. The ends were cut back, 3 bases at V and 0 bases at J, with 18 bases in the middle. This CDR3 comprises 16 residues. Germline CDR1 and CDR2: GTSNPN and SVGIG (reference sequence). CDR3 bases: TGTGCCTGGAGCAACTTTTGGGAAGTCTCCTCCTACGAGCAGTACTTC. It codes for CAWSNFWEVSSYEQYF.